This TCR beta chain was profiled in a study of CD8 T cells in ankylosing spondylitis. General study results and limits: Reactive arthritis synovial fluid and blood were previously reported to contain some motif variants. In ankylosing spondylitis patients, matched synovial fluid reportedly showed significant enrichment of disease-linked clones. It appeared that ankylosing spondylitis blood was characterized by a TCR beta motif of several highly homologous variants.

V dropped 7 bases and J dropped 4 bases, with 23 bases sitting between them. This CDR3 comprises 16 residues. The germline gives CDR1 SGHRS, CDR2 YFSETQ. There are a few counts of this clonotype. Its specificity is unknown. Libraries of TCR beta came from quantitative 5'-RACE with molecular barcodes. MiXCR was run by TCRdb on the 5' RACE reads, yielding one entry per CDR3 protein. The top ten clones hold more than 10% of a sample with about 130,000 distinct CDR3 sequences, 6% to 8.5% of them seen once. The TCR comes from a male donor with ankylosing spondylitis or in good health (not recorded which). The genes are TRBV5-1 and TRBJ2-5; D gene uncertain. Sequenced material: blood, either unsorted or a sorted T cell fraction (not recorded which). CDR3 sequence (DNA): TGCGCCAGCCACGCTGGATCGAGCGAGTGGGGAGAGACCCAGTACTTC. It codes for CASHAGSSEWGETQYF.